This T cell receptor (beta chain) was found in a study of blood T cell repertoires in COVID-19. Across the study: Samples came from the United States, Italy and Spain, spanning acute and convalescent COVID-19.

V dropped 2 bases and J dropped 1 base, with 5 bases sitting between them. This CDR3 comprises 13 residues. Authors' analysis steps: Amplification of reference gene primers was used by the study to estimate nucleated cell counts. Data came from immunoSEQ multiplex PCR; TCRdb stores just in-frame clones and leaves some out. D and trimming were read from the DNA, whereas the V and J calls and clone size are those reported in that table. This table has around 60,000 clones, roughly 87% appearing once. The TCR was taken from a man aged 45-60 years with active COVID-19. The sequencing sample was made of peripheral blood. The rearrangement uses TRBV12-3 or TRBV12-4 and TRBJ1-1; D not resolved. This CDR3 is CASSLYRNTEAFF. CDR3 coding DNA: TGTGCCAGCAGTTTATACAGGAACACTGAAGCTTTCTTT.